The clone carrying this TCR beta chain was detected a few times. CDR1 and CDR2 (germline): SGHVS, FQNEAQ. V lost 4 bases and J lost 1; bases outside the gene matches: 8. The CDR3 has 16 amino acids. The time point is: peripheral blood 6 weeks after treatment start. Enrolled patients showed locally advanced or metastatic urothelial carcinoma. The data derive from a study of PD-L1 blockade in urothelial cancer. PCRs each included synthetic TCR analog templates spiked in. Assay used: immunoSEQ multiplex PCR; TCRdb lists only in-frame clones, some missing. The profile shows tens of thousands of clones, approximately 85% of them singletons.

The TCR comes from a man aged 70 or older with urothelial cancer. The genes are TRBV7-8 and TRBJ2-7; 9 bases are a match to TRBD1. The input for sequencing was PBMCs, taken around atezolizumab (anti-PD-L1) treatment. The CDR3 DNA is TGTGCCAGCAGCTCCCCCGGGACAGGGAGGTCCTACGAGCAGTACTTC. Protein sequence: CASSSPGTGRSYEQYF.